This T cell receptor beta chain emerged from a study of blood T cell repertoires in COVID-19. Original processing notes: Estimates of nucleated cell counts were drawn from the amplification of reference gene primers. The protocol was immunoSEQ multiplex PCR, while the TCRdb copy is restricted to in-frame clones and leaves out a portion. V and J calls and clone size are those listed in that table; D and trimming were worked out from the DNA. The sample contains roughly 500,000 clones, 75% to 90% of which appear only once. CDR3 length equals 15 residues. V was clipped by 1 base and J by 3 bases, with 12 bases between them. The germline V gene encodes CDR1 SGHTA and CDR2 FQGNSA.

Sequenced sample: peripheral blood. The rearrangement uses TRBV7-2 and TRBJ1-1, with D possibly being TRBD1 (6 bases). This clonotype was sampled from a human donor in a cohort sampled during active COVID-19. The CDR3 loop reads CASSLGGGRDTEAFF. CDR3 nucleotides: TGTGCCAGCAGCTTAGGAGGGGGTAGGGACACTGAAGCTTTCTTT.